These 22 T cell receptor beta chains were all obtained from the same sample, sequenced in a study of graft-versus-host responses after intestinal transplantation. Only in-frame clones appear in the TCRdb table, and some are missing; sequencing was by immunoSEQ multiplex PCR. The sample lists 23,000 or so clones; 85% to 95% were seen once. The specimen was PBMCs, collected 18 days after transplant. The receptors were sampled from a human patient who received an intestinal transplant, so some T cells may come from the graft donor.

Here the CDR3 reads CASINSYNEQFF. CDR3 DNA: TGTGCCAGCATTAACTCCTACAATGAGCAGTTCTTC. The chain links TRBV6-6 to TRBJ2-1; unclear D gene. The CDR3 is 12 residues long. Germline loops: CDR1 MNHNY, CDR2 SVGAGI (reference sequence). With 7 bases removed from V and 0 bases from J, the gap between germline ends came to 4 bases.

This chain joins TRBV2 and TRBJ2-5; D not certain. The germline gives CDR1 SNHLY, CDR2 FYNNEI. Trimming cost V 6 bases and J 2 bases, with 1 base left between them. The CDR3 is made up of 10 amino acids. The CDR3 sequence: CASRQETQYF. Here the CDR3 DNA reads TGTGCCAGCAGACAAGAGACCCAGTACTTC.

The gene calls are TRBV18 and TRBJ2-5; D ambiguous. The CDR3 is made up of 11 amino acids. Germline CDR1 reads KGHSH; CDR2 reads LQKENI. V was clipped by 7 bases and J by 0 bases, with 3 bases between them. As DNA, the CDR3 is TGTGCCAGCTTAAACCAAGAGACCCAGTACTTC. Protein sequence: CASLNQETQYF.

This chain links TRBV15 with TRBJ1-2; D gene uncertain. This CDR3 contains 13 residues. Germline-derived CDR1 and CDR2 are LNHNV and YYDKDF (reference sequence). Trimming removed 0 bases from V and 4 bases from J, with 6 bases in between. DNA of the CDR3: TGTGCCACCAGCAGAGAATACGCCTATGGCTACACCTTC. It codes for CATSREYAYGYTF.

The rearrangement links TRBV4-1 to TRBJ2-6; D gene unclear. This CDR3 comprises 15 residues. From germline, CDR1 is MGHRA and CDR2 YSYEKL. V was trimmed by 0 bases and J by 0 bases, leaving 3 bases between them. For the CDR3, the DNA is TGCGCCAGCAGCCAAGAAACCTCTGGGGCCAACGTCCTGACTTTC. This sequence encodes CASSQETSGANVLTF.

The chain employs TRBV5-4 and TRBJ2-1, with D possibly being TRBD2 (5 bases). V lost 0 bases, J lost 3 bases, and 10 bases lay in between. Germline V CDR1 and CDR2: SGHNT, YYREEE (reference sequence). The CDR3 is 15 residues long. The CDR3 DNA reads as TGTGCCAGCAGCTTGGAGAGGGCTAGCTACAATGAGCAGTTCTTC. Protein sequence: CASSLERASYNEQFF. Filled out from reference TRBV5-4 and TRBJ2-1, the complete variable domain reads ETGVTQSPTHLIKTRGQQVTLRCSSQSGHNTVSWYQQALGQGPQFIFQYYREEENGRGNFPPRFSGLQFPNYSSELNVNALELDDSALYLCASSLERASYNEQFFGPGTRLTVL.

This clone has only one observation. The chain recombines TRBV6-5 with TRBJ1-1; D remains ambiguous. Trimming removed 5 bases from V and 4 bases from J, with 14 bases in between. Germline V gene data show CDR1 as MNHEY and CDR2 as SVGAGI. This CDR3 has 14 amino acids. The CDR3 protein is CASSLGEGGTEAFF. CDR3 coding DNA: TGTGCCAGCAGTCTTGGGGAGGGAGGCACTGAAGCTTTCTTT.

J is TRBJ1-2 and V is TRBV5-5; 12 nucleotides match TRBD1. CDR1 is SGHKS, CDR2 YYEKEE, per germline (reference sequence). The ends lost 1 base at V and 1 base at J; junction bases unmatched: 5. The CDR3 extends over 17 amino acids. The DNA for the CDR3 is TGTGCCAGCAGCTTGTGGGACAGGGGGCTGGATAACTATGGCTACACCTTC. Amino acid sequence: CASSLWDRGLDNYGYTF.

The rearrangement uses TRBV10-2 and TRBJ1-5; TRBD1 agrees at 11 bases. CDR1 and CDR2 (germline): WSHSY, SAAADI. The V and J ends lost 8 bases and 8 bases, in that order; junction bases with no gene match: 14. The CDR3 runs to 16 residues. CDR3 region: CASGGEGTGGIKPQHF. CDR3 DNA: TGCGCCAGCGGGGGTGAGGGGACAGGGGGAATCAAGCCCCAGCATTTT.

The rearrangement joins TRBV28 to TRBJ1-1; D unresolved. Germline V gene sequence: CDR1 MDHEN, CDR2 SYDVKM. Trimming removed 6 bases at V and 0 bases at J, with 17 bases between. This CDR3 has 16 amino acids. The CDR3 loop is CASSSPLGWLNTEAFF. DNA for the CDR3: TGTGCCAGCAGCTCTCCTCTGGGCTGGCTGAACACTGAAGCTTTCTTT.

This sequence joins TRBV7-9 and TRBJ2-1; 9 bases map to TRBD2. The CDR3 is made up of 16 amino acids. CDR1 and CDR2 from the germline V gene are SEHNR and FQNEAQ (reference sequence). Trimming at V came to 1 base and at J to 4 bases, leaving 5 bases not matched to a gene. This CDR3 reads CASSLGPTSGYNEQFF. The CDR3 DNA reads as TGTGCCAGCAGCTTAGGTCCCACTAGCGGGTACAATGAGCAGTTCTTC.

The chain combines TRBV2 with TRBJ1-1, with unresolved D. The CDR3 has 12 amino acids. Germline V gene data show CDR1 as SNHLY and CDR2 as FYNNEI. V shed 7 bases and J shed 4 bases, with 10 bases lying between them. The CDR3 loop is CASTLEGTEAFF. The CDR3 DNA follows: TGTGCCAGCACCCTGGAGGGCACTGAAGCTTTCTTT.

This clone was observed a handful of times. The CDR3 sequence: CASSVAGAQYEQFF. The CDR3 DNA reads as TGTGCCAGCAGCGTAGCGGGGGCCCAATATGAGCAGTTCTTC. V is TRBV9 and J is TRBJ2-1; either TRBD1 or TRBD2 may fit D (6 bases each). V was trimmed by 0 bases and J by 8 bases, leaving 12 bases between them. This CDR3 contains 14 residues. CDR1 and CDR2 (germline): SGDLS, YYNGEE.

The chain has TRBV4-1 and TRBJ2-7; 8 nucleotides line up with TRBD1. This CDR3 has 13 residues. Germline values: CDR1 MGHRA, CDR2 YSYEKL. The V segment lost 4 bases and the J segment 1 base; nucleotides outside the gene matches: 0. The CDR3 DNA sequence: TGCGCCAGCAGCCGACAGGGGTCCTACGAGCAGTACTTC. It specifies CASSRQGSYEQYF.

This chain links TRBV7-9 with TRBJ1-1; the D gene is possibly TRBD1 (5 bases). This CDR3 is 17 amino acids long. Trimming pared 1 base from V and 1 base from J, leaving 16 bases between. CDR1 is SEHNR and CDR2 is FQNEAQ in the germline V gene (reference sequence). The CDR3 bases are TGTGCCAGCAGCTTAGTGTATCCGGGAAGGGGGAACACTGAAGCTTTCTTT. This codes for CASSLVYPGRGNTEAFF.

This chain links TRBV19 with TRBJ1-4, with D unresolved. V was clipped by 3 bases and J by 6 bases, with 11 bases between them. Germline CDR1 reads LNHDA; CDR2 reads SQIVND (reference sequence). The CDR3 is 14 amino acids. CDR3 DNA sequence: TGTGCCAGTAGTATCGACCATCCATATGAAAAACTGTTTTTT. This gives the protein CASSIDHPYEKLFF. The full variable domain, its missing parts supplied by reference TRBV19 and TRBJ1-4, is DGGITQSPKYLFRKEGQNVTLSCEQNLNHDAMYWYRQDPGQGLRLIYYSQIVNDFQKGDIAEGYSVSREKKESFPLTVTSAQKNPTAFYLCASSIDHPYEKLFFGSGTQLSVL.

In the case of this clone: Other DNA variants within this sample encode the same CDR3. The rearrangement links TRBV7-6 to TRBJ2-4, with a weak D call TRBD1 (5 bases). The V gene's germline CDR1 is SGHVS and CDR2 FNYEAQ. This CDR3 spans 15 amino acids. The ends were cut back, 5 bases at V and 3 bases at J, with 14 bases in the middle. The DNA for the CDR3 is TGTGCCAGCAGCCTGACCAGGGATGACAAAAACATTCAGTACTTC. This translates into CASSLTRDDKNIQYF. Using reference TRBV7-6 and TRBJ2-4 for the parts outside the CDR3, the full variable domain is GAGVSQSPRYKVTKRGQDVALRCDPISGHVSLYWYRQALGQGPEFLTYFNYEAQQDKSGLPNDRFSAERPEGSISTLTIQRTEQRDSAMYRCASSLTRDDKNIQYFGAGTRLSVL.

This sequence joins TRBV2 and TRBJ2-5, with TRBD2 matching over 9 bases. The CDR3 is 17 residues long. Germline V lookup: CDR1 SNHLY, CDR2 FYNNEI. V was pared by 4 bases and J by 0 bases, with 9 bases of the junction left unmatched. The CDR3 protein is CASSVSQRGAYQETQYF. For the CDR3, the DNA is TGTGCCAGCAGTGTCTCTCAGCGGGGGGCCTACCAAGAGACCCAGTACTTC.

This chain connects TRBV6-4 to TRBJ1-6, with D hard to call. This CDR3 spans 14 amino acids. CDR1 is MRHNA and CDR2 is SNTAGT in the germline V gene. Deletions cut 3 bases from V and 6 bases from J, with 9 bases between. CDR3 DNA sequence: TGTGCCAGCAGTGAATATTCGGGTAATTCACCCCTCCACTTT. As protein: CASSEYSGNSPLHF.

The V and J genes are TRBV4-1 and TRBJ2-2; possibly TRBD2 for D (7 bases). CDR1 is MGHRA, CDR2 YSYEKL, per germline. The CDR3 is 16 amino acids. Trimming removed 4 bases from V and 4 bases from J, with 16 bases in between. CDR3: CASSRRGAVGTGELFF. In DNA form, the CDR3 reads TGCGCCAGCAGCCGCCGGGGGGCCGTTGGCACCGGGGAGCTGTTTTTT.

The chain has TRBV7-8 and TRBJ2-5, with 9 bases that match TRBD1. The J call may be incorrect, as the DNA end agrees better with TRBJ2-7. CDR1 is SGHVS, CDR2 FQNEAQ, per germline. This CDR3 spans 14 amino acids. DNA of the CDR3: TGTGCCAGCAGCCCGGGACAGGGTGTTTACGAGCAGTACTTC. It is translated as CASSPGQGVYEQYF.

The gene calls are TRBV5-1 and TRBJ2-2; D remains unclear. CDR3 length equals 15 residues. Trimming took 0 bases from V and 4 from J, leaving 10 bases between them. The germline gives CDR1 SGHRS, CDR2 YFSETQ. The CDR3 DNA reads TGCGCCAGCAGCTTGGAGCTAGTTGGCACCGGGGAGCTGTTTTTT. It is translated as CASSLELVGTGELFF.